Listed below are T cell receptor beta chains from one sample, sequenced in a study of blood T cell repertoires in COVID-19. Repertoires were generated with immunoSEQ multiplex PCR, while TCRdb's copy carries only in-frame clones and drops some. The table records approximately 50,000 clones, 70% to 85% of them present only once. Material: PBMCs or T cells enriched from blood (not recorded which). The origin of the receptors is a woman aged 45-59 years with acute COVID-19. Each CDR3 is given with its conserved first and last residue. A D gene is named only where the DNA matches it firmly. The listing skips clone size in some rows; elsewhere it reads once, few, many or a size class.

len: 15
abundance: .
v_gene: TRBV19
d_gene: TRBD2
j_gene: TRBJ2-7
CDR3nt: TGTGCCAGTACGATGGCGGCTAGCGGGGCTTACGAGCAGTACTTC
CDR3aa: CASTMAASGAYEQYF

len: 13
abundance: .
v_gene: TRBV5-1
d_gene: .
j_gene: TRBJ2-3
CDR3nt: TGCGCCAGCAGCTTGGGACTAGATGATACGCAGTATTTT
CDR3aa: CASSLGLDDTQYF

len: 15
abundance: few
v_gene: TRBV2
d_gene: TRBD1
j_gene: TRBJ2-7
CDR3nt: TGTGCCAGCAGTAAGACAGGGGGCAGCTCCTACGAGCAGTACTTC
CDR3aa: CASSKTGGSSYEQYF

len: 15
abundance: few
v_gene: TRBV7-2
d_gene: TRBD1
j_gene: TRBJ1-2
CDR3nt: TGTGCCAGCAGCTCGTCGGGACAGGGGGCAAGTGGCTACACCTTC
CDR3aa: CASSSSGQGASGYTF

len: 17
abundance: .
v_gene: TRBV6-1
d_gene: TRBD2
j_gene: TRBJ2-3
CDR3nt: TGTGCCAGCAGTGAAGCCGACGGCGGGGGACTTACAGATACGCAGTATTTT
CDR3aa: CASSEADGGGLTDTQYF

len: 17
abundance: few
v_gene: TRBV14
d_gene: .
j_gene: TRBJ1-6
CDR3nt: TGTGCCAGCAGCCAAGGGAGGAGCGGTGGTTATAATTCACCCCTCCACTTT
CDR3aa: CASSQGRSGGYNSPLHF

len: 13
abundance: .
v_gene: TRBV3-1/TRBV3-2
d_gene: .
j_gene: TRBJ2-5
CDR3nt: TGTGCCAGCAGTGACTACCTCCAAGAGACCCAGTACTTC
CDR3aa: CASSDYLQETQYF

len: 13
abundance: .
v_gene: TRBV13
d_gene: TRBD1
j_gene: TRBJ2-5
CDR3nt: TGTGCCAGCAGCTTTGACAGGGAAGAGACCCAGTACTTC
CDR3aa: CASSFDREETQYF

len: 18
abundance: .
v_gene: TRBV25-1
d_gene: TRBD1
j_gene: TRBJ1-3
CDR3nt: TGTGCCAGCCGGGCTAACCCGGGACAGGAAAACTCTGGAAACACCATATATTTT
CDR3aa: CASRANPGQENSGNTIYF

len: 16
abundance: .
v_gene: TRBV30
d_gene: TRBD2
j_gene: TRBJ2-1
CDR3nt: TGTGCCTGGAGTCCTTGGCGGGGGGCCTCCTACAATGAGCAGTTCTTC
CDR3aa: CAWSPWRGASYNEQFF

len: 14
abundance: .
v_gene: TRBV6-1
d_gene: .
j_gene: TRBJ1-1
CDR3nt: TGTGCCAGCAGCGAAAGGAGGGACGGGACTGAAGCTTTCTTT
CDR3aa: CASSERRDGTEAFF

len: 15
abundance: few
v_gene: TRBV5-1
d_gene: TRBD1
j_gene: TRBJ1-1
CDR3nt: TGCGCCAGCAGCTTAGAGGGACAGAAGAACACTGAAGCTTTCTTT
CDR3aa: CASSLEGQKNTEAFF

len: 15
abundance: few
v_gene: TRBV28
d_gene: TRBD2
j_gene: TRBJ2-3
CDR3nt: TGTGCCAGCAGTCGGACTAGCGGGGACACAGATACGCAGTATTTT
CDR3aa: CASSRTSGDTDTQYF

len: 16
abundance: .
v_gene: TRBV21-1
d_gene: .
j_gene: TRBJ1-2
CDR3nt: TGTGCCAGCAGGCCCGGCTGGGGACAGGGTGGCTATGGCTACACCTTC
CDR3aa: CASRPGWGQGGYGYTF

len: 14
abundance: .
v_gene: TRBV5-1
d_gene: .
j_gene: TRBJ1-1
CDR3nt: TGCGCCAGCAGCGTCAGTAATTTTAACACTGAAGCTTTCTTT
CDR3aa: CASSVSNFNTEAFF

len: 16
abundance: .
v_gene: TRBV27
d_gene: .
j_gene: TRBJ1-4
CDR3nt: TGTGCCAGCAGCCCCCGGCTTTTTGAGGTTGTTGAAAAACTGTTTTTT
CDR3aa: CASSPRLFEVVEKLFF

len: 13
abundance: few
v_gene: TRBV3-1/TRBV3-2
d_gene: .
j_gene: TRBJ2-3
CDR3nt: TGTGCCAGCAGCCGATCTAACACAGATACGCAGTATTTT
CDR3aa: CASSRSNTDTQYF

len: 15
abundance: .
v_gene: TRBV19
d_gene: TRBD1
j_gene: TRBJ2-7
CDR3nt: TGTGCCAGTAGTCCACAGGGGGGATGGACTGACGAGCAGTACTTC
CDR3aa: CASSPQGGWTDEQYF

len: 16
abundance: .
v_gene: TRBV10-3
d_gene: .
j_gene: TRBJ2-1
CDR3nt: TGTGCCATCAGTGAGGGGACTTACGTCCCCTACAATGAGCAGTTCTTC
CDR3aa: CAISEGTYVPYNEQFF

len: 13
abundance: .
v_gene: TRBV11-2
d_gene: .
j_gene: TRBJ2-1
CDR3nt: TGTGCCAGCAGCTTCAGGGTTTCCGATGAGCAGTTCTTC
CDR3aa: CASSFRVSDEQFF

len: 16
abundance: few
v_gene: TRBV5-5
d_gene: TRBD1
j_gene: TRBJ1-2
CDR3nt: TGTGCCAGCAGCCTAGGGACAGGGGTCGTAAAAAATGGCTACACCTTC
CDR3aa: CASSLGTGVVKNGYTF

len: 16
abundance: medium-sized
v_gene: TRBV5-1
d_gene: TRBD2
j_gene: TRBJ2-3
CDR3nt: TGCGCCAGCAGCCGTGGGCTAGCGGGGGAGGTGGATACGCAGTATTTT
CDR3aa: CASSRGLAGEVDTQYF

len: 12
abundance: .
v_gene: TRBV6-6
d_gene: .
j_gene: TRBJ2-1
CDR3nt: TGTGCCAGCAGTGGCGGGGTAGGTGAGCAGTTCTTC
CDR3aa: CASSGGVGEQFF

len: 15
abundance: few
v_gene: TRBV15
d_gene: .
j_gene: TRBJ2-3
CDR3nt: TGTGCCACCAGCAGAGATAAGTGGGGGGCAGATACGCAGTATTTT
CDR3aa: CATSRDKWGADTQYF

len: 16
abundance: .
v_gene: TRBV5-5
d_gene: .
j_gene: TRBJ2-5
CDR3nt: TGTGCCAGCAGCTTGGCCGCCCAGCGGAGTAAAGAGACCCAGTACTTC
CDR3aa: CASSLAAQRSKETQYF

len: 12
abundance: few
v_gene: TRBV9
d_gene: .
j_gene: TRBJ1-2
CDR3nt: TGTGCCAGCAGCGTAGGGCAGGGTGGCTACACCTTC
CDR3aa: CASSVGQGGYTF

len: 14
abundance: once
v_gene: TRBV5-1
d_gene: .
j_gene: TRBJ2-2
CDR3nt: TGCGCCAGCAGCTTGGACAGTGGCACCGGGGAGCTGTTTTTT
CDR3aa: CASSLDSGTGELFF

len: 15
abundance: .
v_gene: TRBV18
d_gene: TRBD2
j_gene: TRBJ2-1
CDR3nt: TGTGCCAGCTCACCAGTCGGGGCTAGCGGGGAATCGGTCATCTTC
CDR3aa: CASSPVGASGESVIF

len: 14
abundance: .
v_gene: TRBV4-1
d_gene: .
j_gene: TRBJ1-6
CDR3nt: TGCGCCAGCAGCACAGGATCCTATAATTCACCCCTCCACTTT
CDR3aa: CASSTGSYNSPLHF

len: 15
abundance: once
v_gene: TRBV27
d_gene: .
j_gene: TRBJ2-3
CDR3nt: TGTGCCAGCAGTTTCAAGGCTAGGAGCACAGATACGCAGTATTTT
CDR3aa: CASSFKARSTDTQYF

len: 15
abundance: few
v_gene: TRBV4-1
d_gene: .
j_gene: TRBJ1-1
CDR3nt: TGCGCCAGCCCTCCTGACAGGCTTCAGGACACTGAAGCTTTCTTT
CDR3aa: CASPPDRLQDTEAFF

len: 13
abundance: .
v_gene: TRBV7-9
d_gene: .
j_gene: TRBJ1-2
CDR3nt: TGTGCCAGCAGCTTAGACAGGGTCGTTAGCTACACCTTC
CDR3aa: CASSLDRVVSYTF

len: 14
abundance: few
v_gene: TRBV18
d_gene: .
j_gene: TRBJ1-5
CDR3nt: TGTGCCAGCTCGGAACAGGGAAAATTCCAGCCCCAGCATTTT
CDR3aa: CASSEQGKFQPQHF

len: 14
abundance: .
v_gene: TRBV6-2/TRBV6-3
d_gene: .
j_gene: TRBJ2-1
CDR3nt: TGTGCCAGCAGTTACCAGATACGTACGTATGAGCAGTTCTTC
CDR3aa: CASSYQIRTYEQFF

len: 16
abundance: .
v_gene: TRBV18
d_gene: .
j_gene: TRBJ1-6
CDR3nt: TGTGCCAGCTCCTCTACAGGGCCCCCTACTCTCTCACCCCTCCACTTT
CDR3aa: CASSSTGPPTLSPLHF

len: 19
abundance: .
v_gene: TRBV18
d_gene: TRBD2
j_gene: TRBJ2-5
CDR3nt: TGTGCCAGCTCACCAACCGGTCCCGGGACTAGCGGGGGGGCAGAGACCCAGTACTTC
CDR3aa: CASSPTGPGTSGGAETQYF

len: 18
abundance: .
v_gene: TRBV21-1
d_gene: .
j_gene: TRBJ1-5
CDR3nt: TGTGCCAGCAGCACAATCCTGGGTAGGGACTATAGCAATCAGCCCCAGCATTTT
CDR3aa: CASSTILGRDYSNQPQHF

len: 13
abundance: once
v_gene: TRBV6-2/TRBV6-3
d_gene: .
j_gene: TRBJ1-3
CDR3nt: TGTGCCAGCAGTCACTTGCAGGGAGGCACCATATATTTT
CDR3aa: CASSHLQGGTIYF

len: 15
abundance: .
v_gene: TRBV5-5
d_gene: TRBD1
j_gene: TRBJ1-5
CDR3nt: TGTGCCAGCAGCCGACAGGGAGGAGGAGATCAGCCCCAGCATTTT
CDR3aa: CASSRQGGGDQPQHF